This T cell receptor beta chain was documented in a study of cytomegalovirus exposure and HLA in healthy donors. Study-wide results and caveats: Three CMV-associated chains proved CMV antigen-specific in vitro. The finding came from a later analysis; first-cohort TCR clusters tended to co-occur in the 95 to 150 validation repertoires.

The repertoire was sequenced with immunoSEQ multiplex PCR; TCRdb's copy has only in-frame clones and lacks some. The sample yields some 150,000 clones, approximately 86% seen once. Turning to this clone: What it binds is unknown.

The receptor comes from a young man in good health and CMV-seropositive. Sequencing input: PBMCs.

The CDR3 region has the DNA TGTGCCAGCAGTGAAGTGGGGAGGGGTAAGACCCAGTACTTC. Translation gives CASSEVGRGKTQYF. V usage is TRBV25-1 and J usage is TRBJ2-5, with 7 nucleotides matching TRBD2. CDR3 size: 14 residues. Per germline, CDR1 MGHDK and CDR2 SYGVNS. V shed 2 bases, J shed 6 bases, and the junction held 6 bases outside the gene matches.